This T cell receptor beta chain was sequenced for a study of T cells in Graves' hyperthyroidism and ophthalmopathy. Study results and limitations: Stable hyperthyroidism and ophthalmopathy were separated using 13 V-J signatures.

Amplification of TCR beta CDR3 regions used RNA as the template. Researchers ran a first-round RT-PCR on the TCR CDR3 using the HTBI primer set. TCRdb reanalysed the multiplex PCR reads using MiXCR and keeps one entry per CDR3 protein. The profile shows around 360,000 distinct CDR3 sequences, approximately 16% of them singletons. This CDR3 region has 15 residues. Trimming took 4 bases from V and 2 from J, leaving 18 bases between them. Germline V gene sequence: CDR1 SQVTM, CDR2 ANQGSEA. This clonotype was observed at least ten times. Its cognate antigen is unknown. This TCR was recovered from a woman aged 55-75 years with Graves' ophthalmopathy. Source material: blood. The chain combines TRBV29-1 with TRBJ2-7, with a tentative D call TRBD2 (6 bases). CDR3 coding DNA: TGCAGCGTTGTCCCCGGGGGTCAAACCCCCTACGAGCAGTACTTC. Translation gives CSVVPGGQTPYEQYF.